This TCR beta chain appears in the sequencing data of a study of cytomegalovirus exposure and HLA in healthy donors. PCR amplification relied on 60 Vbeta primers (plus 13 Jbeta primers). Profiled with immunoSEQ multiplex PCR; TCRdb holds only in-frame clones, not every one. This sample yields 150,000 to 200,000 clones, of which roughly 80% are seen a single time; approximately 4.4% belongs to the top ten. V lost 4 bases and J lost 2, with 17 bases in between. The CDR3 runs to 16 residues. CDR1 and CDR2 from the germline V gene are WSHSY and SAAADI. Study-wide results and caveats: Judged likely to be a sequencing artifact was a cluster of highly shared sequence variants.

As for this clone: Antigen: not known.

This clonotype was obtained from a woman under 30 in good health and CMV-seropositive. This chain links TRBV10-2 with TRBJ1-1; D may be TRBD1 (5 bases). Sequenced input: PBMCs. The CDR3 spells CASSVGGVIINTEAFF. The CDR3, as DNA: TGCGCCAGCAGTGTGGGGGGGGTGATTATCAACACTGAAGCTTTCTTT.